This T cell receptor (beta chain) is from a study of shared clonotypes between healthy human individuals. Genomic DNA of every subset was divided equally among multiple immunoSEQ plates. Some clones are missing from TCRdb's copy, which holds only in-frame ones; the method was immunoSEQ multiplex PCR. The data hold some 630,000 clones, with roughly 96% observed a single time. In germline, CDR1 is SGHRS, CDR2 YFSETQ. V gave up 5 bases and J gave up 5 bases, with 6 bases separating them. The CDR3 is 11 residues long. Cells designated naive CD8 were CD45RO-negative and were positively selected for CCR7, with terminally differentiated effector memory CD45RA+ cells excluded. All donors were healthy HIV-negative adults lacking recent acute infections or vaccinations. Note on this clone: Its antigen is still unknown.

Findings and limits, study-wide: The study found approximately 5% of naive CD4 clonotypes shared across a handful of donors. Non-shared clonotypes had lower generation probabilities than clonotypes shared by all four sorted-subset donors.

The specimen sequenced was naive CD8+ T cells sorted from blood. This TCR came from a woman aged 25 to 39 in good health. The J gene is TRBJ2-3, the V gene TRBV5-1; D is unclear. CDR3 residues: CASRGVDTQYF. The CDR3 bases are TGCGCCAGCAGGGGCGTAGATACGCAGTATTTT.